The text below deals with one TCR beta chain. The record originates from a study of human thymus T cells. This table comes from immunoSEQ multiplex PCR, and its TCRdb copy is limited to in-frame clones, with some not included. The repertoire has tens of thousands of clones, approximately 95% of them found once; the top ten carry about 0.12%. Infants, healthy and Finnish, who were having corrective surgery for congenital heart defects served as donors. The material sequenced was blood. This TCR was recovered from a boy under two years old with a congenital heart defect but otherwise immunologically healthy.

In DNA, the CDR3 is TGTGCCAGCAGCCAAGGCGGGGAAAACATTCAGTACTTC. It encodes CASSQGGENIQYF. J is TRBJ2-4 and V is TRBV4-2; tentative D call: TRBD2 (6 bases). CDR1 is LGHNA, CDR2 YNFKEQ, per germline. V was cut by 1 base and J by 5 bases, with 6 bases left in between. The length of the CDR3 is 13 residues.